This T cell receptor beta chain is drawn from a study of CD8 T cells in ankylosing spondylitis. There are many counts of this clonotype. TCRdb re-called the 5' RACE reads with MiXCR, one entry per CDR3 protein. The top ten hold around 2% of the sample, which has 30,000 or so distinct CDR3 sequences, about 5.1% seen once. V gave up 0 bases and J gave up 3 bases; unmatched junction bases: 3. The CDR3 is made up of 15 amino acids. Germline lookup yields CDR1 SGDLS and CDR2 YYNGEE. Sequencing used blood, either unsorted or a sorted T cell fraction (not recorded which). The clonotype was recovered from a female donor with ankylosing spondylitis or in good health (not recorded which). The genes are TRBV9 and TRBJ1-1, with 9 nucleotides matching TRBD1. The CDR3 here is CASSVETGGDTEAFF. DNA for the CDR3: TGTGCCAGCAGCGTAGAGACAGGGGGGGACACTGAAGCTTTCTTT.